What follows are 9 T cell receptor beta chains derived from one specimen sequenced in a study of blood T cells in healthy people across ages. For the second PCR, which ran for about 7 to 11 cycles, a sample-barcoded 5' primer and a J-beta primer mix were used. TCRdb processed the 5' RACE reads anew with MiXCR; each CDR3 protein has one entry. The sample includes roughly 1,700,000 distinct CDR3 sequences, roughly 28% of them seen just once. The sequenced sample consisted of blood. The receptors derive from a woman in her twenties or thirties in good health.

This clonotype was observed many times. J is TRBJ2-3 and V is TRBV6-4; D unclear. CDR1 and CDR2 from the germline V gene are MRHNA and SNTAGT. The CDR3 contains 14 residues. Trimming left V 0 bases short and J 3 bases short, with 7 bases between. CDR3 amino acids: CASSDSVGTDTQYF. The CDR3, as DNA: TGTGCCAGCAGTGACTCGGTGGGTACAGATACGCAGTATTTT.

Only a few counts were recorded for this clonotype. This chain uses TRBV20-1 with TRBJ1-2; perhaps TRBD1 as D (6 bases). This CDR3 has 13 amino acids. Trimming took off 3 bases at V and 4 bases at J, with 12 bases between the two ends. Per germline, CDR1 DFQATT and CDR2 SNEGSKA (reference sequence). Written as DNA, the CDR3 is TGCAGTGCTAGTCCACAGGGACCCTATGGCTACACCTTC. Residues: CSASPQGPYGYTF.

This clonotype was counted only a few times. This chain links TRBV5-5 with TRBJ2-5; 7 nucleotides agree with TRBD1. From germline, CDR1 is SGHKS and CDR2 YYEKEE (reference sequence). The CDR3 runs to 14 residues. V dropped 3 bases and J dropped 4; count of bases not matched to a gene: 6. CDR3 nucleotide sequence: TGTGCCAGCAGCTCCCTCAGGGGGAGAGAGACCCAGTACTTC. This translates into CASSSLRGRETQYF.

This clonotype has more than one count but fewer than ten. V gene TRBV20-1 combines with J gene TRBJ2-1; no clear D. The CDR3 runs to 15 residues. Germline CDR1 and CDR2: DFQATT and SNEGSKA (reference sequence). The V end lost 5 bases, the J end lost 8 bases, and 22 bases lay between the germline ends. The CDR3 sequence: CSAASTFRFADEQFF. In DNA form, the CDR3 reads TGCAGTGCTGCCTCAACCTTTAGATTCGCGGATGAGCAGTTCTTC.

This clonotype was seen ten or more times. The chain employs TRBV6-1 and TRBJ2-7; D is perhaps TRBD2 (5 bases). Looked up from germline, CDR1 is MNHNS and CDR2 is SASEGT. V lost 4 bases to trimming and J lost 3 bases, with 16 bases between them. The CDR3 extends over 15 amino acids. CDR3 bases: TGTGCCAGCAGTGTGGCGGGCGTGAACCTCTACGAGCAGTACTTC. This gives the protein CASSVAGVNLYEQYF.

Details on this clonotype: Likely a read error: the CDR3 ends without its conserved phenylalanine or tryptophan. The chain has TRBV25-1 and TRBJ2-3, with TRBD1 matching over 11 bases. J lost 5 bases, V lost 6 bases, and 10 bases had no gene match. The germline V gene encodes CDR1 MGHDK and CDR2 SYGVNS. The CDR3 is 16 residues long. The CDR3: CASRHSGQGALDTQYL. DNA of the CDR3: TGTGCCAGCAGGCACTCCGGACAGGGGGCATTAGATACGCAGTATTTG.

This clonotype was detected many times. V usage is TRBV25-1 and J usage is TRBJ2-7; 10 nucleotides agree with TRBD2. V was clipped by 7 bases and J by 5 bases; unmatched bases: 11. This CDR3 has 15 amino acids. The germline CDR1 and CDR2 sequences are MGHDK and SYGVNS. DNA of the CDR3: TGTGCCAGCACCGGAAGCACTAGCGGGGTAAACGAGCAGTACTTC. Encoded protein: CASTGSTSGVNEQYF.

This clonotype has just one count. Germline and junction disagree at one end, which may indicate a read error. This chain uses TRBV7-3 with TRBJ1-2, with D tentatively TRBD1 (5 bases). Germline V gene lookup returns CDR1 SGHTA and CDR2 FQGTGA. This CDR3 region has 11 residues. The CDR3 sequence is CASGLRGPNTF. In nucleotides, the CDR3 is TGTGCCAGCGGCTTAAGGGGACCTAACACCTTC.

This chain joins TRBV6-1 and TRBJ1-2, with TRBD1 matching over 7 bases. V shed 3 bases and J 6 bases; nucleotides not matched to a gene: 4. The CDR3 extends over 13 amino acids. Germline V gene sequence: CDR1 MNHNS, CDR2 SASEGT. CDR3 nucleotides: TGTGCCAGCAGTGAGACAGGGACGAATGGCTACACCTTC. Its protein is CASSETGTNGYTF.